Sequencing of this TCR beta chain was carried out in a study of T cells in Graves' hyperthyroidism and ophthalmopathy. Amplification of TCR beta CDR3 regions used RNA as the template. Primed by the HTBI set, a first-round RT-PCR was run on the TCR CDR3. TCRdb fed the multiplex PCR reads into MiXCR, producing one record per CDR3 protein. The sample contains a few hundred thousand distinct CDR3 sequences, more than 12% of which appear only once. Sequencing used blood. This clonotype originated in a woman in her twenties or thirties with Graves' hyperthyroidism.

CDR3 in DNA: TGTGCCAGCTCACCAAACGACGGGAAGGGTGAGACCCAGTACTTC. As protein: CASSPNDGKGETQYF. The chain combines TRBV18 with TRBJ2-5; weak D call: TRBD2 (5 bases). The CDR3 is 15 residues long. Germline V gene data show CDR1 as KGHSH and CDR2 as LQKENI. V shed 2 bases and J shed 5 bases, with 15 bases lying between them.